One sample yielded the 5 T cell receptor beta chains listed below, sequenced in a study of beta chain features in type 1 diabetes. Overall study results and limits: In every one of the four CD4+ subsets, TCRB CDR3s were moderately but significantly shorter in Type 1 diabetes patients.

The sequenced template was cDNA made from the entire isolated RNA. TCRdb keeps only in-frame clones here, not all; method: immunoSEQ multiplex PCR. This sample carries roughly 700,000 clones, about an eighth of them seen once, and the ten largest clones take 0.02% to 0.025%. These TCRs' antigens remain unknown. The specimen sequenced was naive CD4+ T cells from blood. The origin of the receptors is a man between 18 and 29 years old with type 1 diabetes.

This clone was picked up a small number of times. The CDR3 loop reads CASRGRVQGNSPLHF. CDR3 DNA: TGTGCCAGCAGGGGAAGGGTCCAAGGGAATTCACCCCTCCACTTT. The V and J genes are TRBV7-2 and TRBJ1-6; no definite D call. Germline lookup yields CDR1 SGHTA and CDR2 FQGNSA. This CDR3 is built from 15 residues. Trimming removed 6 bases from V and 7 bases from J, with 16 bases in between.

This clone showed up just a few times. The V and J genes are TRBV4-2 and TRBJ2-7, with 10 bases aligning to TRBD2. The CDR3 is 16 amino acids. Per the germline V gene, CDR1 is LGHNA and CDR2 is YNFKEQ. Trimming cost V 4 bases and J 6 bases; bases outside gene matches: 12. CDR3 amino acids: CASSPHEAGGPGEQYF. As DNA, the CDR3 is TGTGCCAGCAGCCCCCATGAAGCGGGGGGGCCGGGCGAGCAGTACTTC.

The genes are TRBV29-1 and TRBJ2-5, with D perhaps being TRBD1 or TRBD2 (5 bases each). V was trimmed by 3 bases and J by 4 bases, leaving 21 bases between them. The CDR3 length is 16 residues. Per the germline V gene, CDR1 is SQVTM and CDR2 is ANQGSEA. The CDR3 protein is CSVEGDGTLGVETQYF. The CDR3 DNA follows: TGCAGCGTTGAGGGGGACGGAACCTTGGGGGTAGAGACCCAGTACTTC. Using reference TRBV29-1 and TRBJ2-5 for the parts outside the CDR3, the full variable domain is SAVISQKPSRDICQRGTSLTIQCQVDSQVTMMFWYRQQPGQSLTLIATANQGSEATYESGFVIDKFPISRPNLTFSTLTVSNMSPEDSSIYLCSVEGDGTLGVETQYFGPGTRLLVL.

This clone showed up just a few times. This sequence joins TRBV5-4 and TRBJ2-7; D not certain. Germline assignment: CDR1 SGHNT and CDR2 YYREEE (reference sequence). Between the trimmed V and J ends, which lost 2 bases and 7 bases, there was a span of 10 bases. The CDR3 has 12 amino acids. The chain's CDR3 is CASSLRPSEQYF. CDR3 nucleotide sequence: TGTGCCAGCAGCTTAAGGCCTTCGGAGCAGTACTTC.

This sequence joins TRBV10-3 and TRBJ2-3, with TRBD2 matching over 8 bases. Unmatched junction bases numbered 3, after V lost 6 bases and J lost 4 bases. This CDR3 has 13 amino acids. Germline V CDR1 and CDR2: ENHRY, SYGVKD. The CDR3 region is CAISGGGSDTQYF. The DNA for the CDR3 is TGTGCCATCAGCGGCGGGGGGTCAGATACGCAGTATTTT.